This T cell receptor (beta chain) was identified in a study of technical replicates of blood from several donors (dated by TCRdb to 2015 to 2018). The method behind the library was the immunoSEQ multiplex PCR assay. The clones in this table, taken by TCRdb from immuneACCESS, are in-frame only. Not every clone is retained; where verified, under half of the shortfall comes from an unresolved V gene, and the cause of the rest is unknown. For this sample there are 45,000 to 55,000 clones; approximately 94% appear just once. The biggest ten clones account for over 0.2% of the sample. Notes on this clone: It lacks a known antigen. Per-base quality was not reported, and no clone a single base away is much larger than it.

Reading the germline V gene (reference sequence) gives CDR1 SEHNR and CDR2 FQNEAQ. V trim: 2 bases; J trim: 1 base; unmatched bases: 3. The CDR3 holds 16 amino acids from the cysteine to the phenylalanine. The read is trimmed to its CDR3 DNA, 48 bases read in frame from base 1. The receptor chain draws on TRBV7-9 and TRBJ2-2; 8 bases in between match TRBD1. This TCR came from a human donor in good health. Specimen: T cells isolated from PBMCs. The nucleotide sequence is TGTGCCAGCAGCTTATCACAGGGGGGGAACACCGGGGAGCTGTTTTTT. Its product reads: CASSLSQGGNTGELFF.